This TCR beta chain comes out of a study of lung T cells in sarcoidosis with Löfgren's syndrome. This CDR3 contains 14 residues. The V end lost 6 bases, the J end lost 1 base, and 12 bases lay between the germline ends. Germline V gene lookup returns CDR1 SGDLS and CDR2 YYNGEE. TCRdb used MiXCR to reprocess the reads, holding one entry per CDR3 protein. The data contain more than 6,500 distinct CDR3 sequences, around 21% of them singletons. There are many counts of this clonotype. Sample: CD4+ T cells from bronchoalveolar lavage fluid. This chain connects TRBV9 to TRBJ2-3; possible D gene TRBD1, 5 bases. The origin of this receptor is a human donor with sarcoidosis (Löfgren's syndrome or another form), or a control subject (not recorded which). CDR3 region: CASNWGLRTDTQYF. CDR3 nucleotides: TGTGCCAGCAACTGGGGCTTACGCACAGATACGCAGTATTTT.